Following are 16 T cell receptor beta chains from one sample sequenced in a study of cytomegalovirus exposure and HLA in healthy donors (dated 2017 in TCRdb). Library prep was done by the immunoSEQ multiplex PCR assay. TCRdb provides this immuneACCESS table in a form limited to in-frame rearrangements. Some clones are lacking; in checked studies, under half of them reflect an unresolved V gene, and why the rest are absent is not known. The sample table contains 150,000 to 200,000 clones; only one count was recorded for around nine tenths of them. The ten largest clones capture roughly 1.3% of the sample. The sequencing sample was made of PBMCs. Source of these receptors: a woman aged 25 to 39 in good health and CMV-seronegative.

This chain uses TRBV10-1 with TRBJ1-6, with TRBD1 matching 7 bases. Trimming at V came to 6 bases and at J to 7 bases, leaving 6 bases not matched to a gene. The germline gives CDR1 WNHNN, CDR2 SYGVQD (reference sequence). CDR3 length equals 14 residues. The CDR3 protein is CASSRTGGNSPLHF. In nucleotides, the CDR3 is TGCGCCAGCAGCAGGACAGGCGGGAATTCACCCCTCCACTTT.

This chain links TRBV5-4 with TRBJ2-1; TRBD2 matches at 12 bases. Germline V lookup: CDR1 SGHNT, CDR2 YYREEE (reference sequence). The V and J ends lost 3 bases and 8 bases, in that order; junction bases with no gene match: 9. The CDR3 is made up of 16 amino acids. As DNA, the CDR3 is TGTGCCAGCAGCTGGGCTAGCGGGGGGGCCAGCGATGAGCAGTTCTTC. It translates to CASSWASGGASDEQFF.

The J gene is TRBJ1-5, the V gene TRBV11-2; D gene ambiguous. The length of the CDR3 is 13 residues. Trimming cost V 5 bases and J 0 bases, with 5 bases left between them. Per germline, CDR1 SGHAT and CDR2 FQNNGV. As DNA, the CDR3 is TGTGCCAGCAGCATCCATAGCAATCAGCCCCAGCATTTT. Translation: CASSIHSNQPQHF.

This clone was counted a single time. This chain's CDR3 is CASSRLPVSGGTEAFF. The CDR3 DNA sequence: TGTGCCAGCAGCCGCCTACCGGTCTCGGGAGGCACTGAAGCTTTCTTT. The genes are TRBV11-2 and TRBJ1-1; D unclear. Trimming shortened V by 5 bases and J by 4 bases, and 20 bases separated the two germline ends. The germline V gene encodes CDR1 SGHAT and CDR2 FQNNGV. The CDR3 consists of 16 residues.

Points on this clone: Germline is not matched at one junction end, which may reflect a read error. This chain connects TRBV10-3 to TRBJ1-3; D perhaps matches TRBD1 (5 bases). There are 12 residues in the CDR3. Germline CDR1 and CDR2: ENHRY and SYGVKD. DNA for the CDR3: TGTGCCATCAGTGAGTCAGGGGTCGGCGGCAGTTTT. It yields the protein CAISESGVGGSF.

The V call is TRBV11-2, the J call TRBJ1-1, with 8 bases matching TRBD1. The J segment lost 1 base and the V segment lost 5 bases, leaving 9 bases of the junction unmatched. This CDR3 region has 16 residues. Germline V gene data show CDR1 as SGHAT and CDR2 as FQNNGV. Written as DNA, the CDR3 is TGTGCCAGCAGCACAGGGACAGGTAACAAGAACACTGAAGCTTTCTTT. Residues: CASSTGTGNKNTEAFF.

V is TRBV4-2 and J is TRBJ1-1, with a possible D match to TRBD1 (6 bases). The CDR3 totals 14 residues. V lost 0 bases, J lost 6 bases, and 11 bases lay in between. CDR1 is LGHNA, CDR2 YNFKEQ, per germline. The CDR3 nucleotides read TGTGCCAGCAGCCAAGAGGCGGGGGGGCCTGAAGCTTTCTTT. This encodes CASSQEAGGPEAFF.

This chain connects TRBV7-2 to TRBJ2-2; 8 bases line up with TRBD1. Germline CDR1 SGHTA, CDR2 FQGNSA. The ends lost 7 bases at V and 0 bases at J; junction bases unmatched: 1. The CDR3 totals 14 residues. CDR3: CASTRGPNTGELFF. CDR3 bases: TGTGCCAGCACCAGGGGGCCGAACACCGGGGAGCTGTTTTTT.

The chain carries TRBV6-6 and TRBJ2-1; the D gene is possibly TRBD2 (7 bases). The V and J ends lost 2 bases and 7 bases respectively, with 18 bases between them. Germline CDR1 is MNHNY and CDR2 is SVGAGI (reference sequence). The CDR3 runs to 16 residues. The CDR3 is CASSYPMEGGANEQFF. CDR3 DNA sequence: TGTGCCAGCAGTTACCCGATGGAGGGGGGGGCGAATGAGCAGTTCTTC.

This chain connects TRBV10-2 to TRBJ1-1; TRBD1 might be the D (6 bases). V was pared by 6 bases and J by 5 bases, with 13 bases between. The CDR3 spans 13 residues. CDR1 and CDR2 (germline): WSHSY, SAAADI. The CDR3 protein is CASRGQSVTEAFF. CDR3 nucleotide sequence: TGCGCCAGCAGAGGACAGTCGGTGACTGAAGCTTTCTTT.

The chain combines TRBV19 with TRBJ2-7; 8 positions match TRBD1. CDR1 is LNHDA, CDR2 SQIVND, per germline (reference sequence). The CDR3 covers 13 residues. Trimming at V came to 3 bases and at J to 5 bases, leaving 3 bases not matched to a gene. This CDR3 reads CASSIQGANEQYF. The DNA for the CDR3 is TGTGCCAGTAGTATCCAGGGGGCGAACGAGCAGTACTTC.

The rearrangement joins TRBV2 to TRBJ2-1; D unclear. This CDR3 has 13 residues. The germline V gene has CDR1 SNHLY and CDR2 FYNNEI. Trimming stripped 6 bases from V and 0 bases from J, with 6 bases between. The CDR3 sequence: CASRASSYNEQFF. CDR3 sequence (DNA): TGTGCCAGCAGGGCAAGCTCCTACAATGAGCAGTTCTTC.

The chain recombines TRBV6-6 with TRBJ2-5, with D possibly being TRBD2 (5 bases). CDR3 length: 16 amino acids. Germline-derived CDR1 and CDR2 are MNHNY and SVGAGI (reference sequence). Trimming took 6 bases from V and 6 from J, leaving 23 bases between them. The chain's CDR3 is CASRSPTGSPQKTQYF. The CDR3 DNA reads as TGTGCCAGCAGGAGCCCGACGGGATCTCCTCAGAAGACCCAGTACTTC.

The rearrangement links TRBV7-7 to TRBJ1-5; no definite D call. This CDR3 is built from 17 residues. Between the trimmed V and J ends, which lost 6 bases and 6 bases, there was a span of 24 bases. Germline CDR1 is SSHAT and CDR2 is FNYEAQ (reference sequence). The CDR3 DNA reads as TGTGCCAGCAGTCCCTGGAGGTGGGTCAGGCGGCGTCAGCCCCAGCATTTT. It yields the protein CASSPWRWVRRRQPQHF.

The chain employs TRBV6-1 and TRBJ2-7; D possibly corresponds to TRBD1 (6 bases). The V gene's germline CDR1 is MNHNS and CDR2 SASEGT. The V and J ends lost 2 bases and 2 bases respectively, with 10 bases between them. The CDR3 spans 14 residues. CDR3 in DNA: TGTGCCAGCAGTGAAAGACAGGCTCCCTACGAGCAGTACTTC. This sequence encodes CASSERQAPYEQYF.

This chain uses TRBV13 with TRBJ2-7; 9 nucleotides line up with TRBD1. CDR1 PRHDT and CDR2 FYEKMQ come from the germline V gene (reference sequence). This CDR3 is built from 15 residues. V lost 4 bases, J lost 1 base, and 5 bases stayed unmatched. In nucleotides, the CDR3 is TGTGCCAGCAGCTCACGGGACAGGGATTCCTACGAGCAGTACTTC. Protein: CASSSRDRDSYEQYF. Full variable domain (remainder filled in from reference TRBV13 and TRBJ2-7): AAGVIQSPRHLIKEKRETATLKCYPIPRHDTVYWYQQGPGQDPQFLISFYEKMQSDKGSIPDRFSAQQFSDYHSELNMSSLELGDSALYFCASSSRDRDSYEQYFGPGTRLTVT.